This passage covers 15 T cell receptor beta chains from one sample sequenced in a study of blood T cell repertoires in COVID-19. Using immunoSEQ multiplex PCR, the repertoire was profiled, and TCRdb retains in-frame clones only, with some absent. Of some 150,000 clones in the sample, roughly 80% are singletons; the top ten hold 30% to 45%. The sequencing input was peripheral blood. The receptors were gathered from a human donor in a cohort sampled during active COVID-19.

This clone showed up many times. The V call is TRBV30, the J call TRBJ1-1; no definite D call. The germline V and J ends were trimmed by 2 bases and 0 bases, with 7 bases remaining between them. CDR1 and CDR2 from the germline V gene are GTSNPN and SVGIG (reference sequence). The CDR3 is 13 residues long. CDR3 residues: CAWSNSLNTEAFF. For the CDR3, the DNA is TGTGCCTGGAGTAACAGCTTGAACACTGAAGCTTTCTTT.

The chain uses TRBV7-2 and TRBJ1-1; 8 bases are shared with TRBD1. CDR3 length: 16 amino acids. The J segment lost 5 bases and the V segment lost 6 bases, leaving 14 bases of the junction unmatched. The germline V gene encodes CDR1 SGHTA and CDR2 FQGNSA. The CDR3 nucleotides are TGTGCCAGCAGGTCCAGGGGGCGCATGCATGGGACTGAAGCTTTCTTT. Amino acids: CASRSRGRMHGTEAFF.

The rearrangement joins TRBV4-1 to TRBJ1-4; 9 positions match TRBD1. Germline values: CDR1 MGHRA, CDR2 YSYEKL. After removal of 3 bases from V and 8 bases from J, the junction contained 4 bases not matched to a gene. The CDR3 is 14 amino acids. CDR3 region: CASSQGQGNEKLFF. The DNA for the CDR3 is TGCGCCAGCAGCCAGGGACAGGGAAACGAAAAACTGTTTTTT.

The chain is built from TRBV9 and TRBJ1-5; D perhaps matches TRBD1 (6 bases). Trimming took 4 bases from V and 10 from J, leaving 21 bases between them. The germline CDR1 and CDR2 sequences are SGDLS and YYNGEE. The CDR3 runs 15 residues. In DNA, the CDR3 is TGTGCCAGCAGCCTGGACGGACAGACCTTTGATCCCCAGCATTTT. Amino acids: CASSLDGQTFDPQHF.

This CDR3 reads CASSPGTSQTGELFF. The CDR3 region has the DNA TGTGCCAGCAGCCCCGGGACATCACAAACCGGGGAGCTGTTTTTT. The chain joins TRBV7-9 to TRBJ2-2; a possible D gene is TRBD1 (6 bases). Per the germline V gene, CDR1 is SEHNR and CDR2 is FQNEAQ (reference sequence). CDR3 length: 15 residues. V shed 5 bases and J shed 5 bases, with 15 bases lying between them.

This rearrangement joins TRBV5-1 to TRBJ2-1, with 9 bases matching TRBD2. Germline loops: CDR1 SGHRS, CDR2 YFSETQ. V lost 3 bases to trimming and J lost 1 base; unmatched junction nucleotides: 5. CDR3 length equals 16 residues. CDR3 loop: CASSSSSGGSYNEQFF. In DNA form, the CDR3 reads TGCGCCAGCAGCTCCTCGAGCGGGGGGTCCTACAATGAGCAGTTCTTC.

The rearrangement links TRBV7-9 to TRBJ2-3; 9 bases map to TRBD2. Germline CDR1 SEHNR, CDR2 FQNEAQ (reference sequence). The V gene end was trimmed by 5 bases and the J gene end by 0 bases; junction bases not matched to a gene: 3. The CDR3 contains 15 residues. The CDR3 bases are TGTGCCAGCAGCCCGGGACTAGCTAGCACAGATACGCAGTATTTT. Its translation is CASSPGLASTDTQYF. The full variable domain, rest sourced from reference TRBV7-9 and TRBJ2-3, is DTGVSQNPRHKITKRGQNVTFRCDPISEHNRLYWYRQTLGQGPEFLTYFQNEAQLEKSRLLSDRFSAERPKGSFSTLEIQRTEQGDSAMYLCASSPGLASTDTQYFGPGTRLTVL.

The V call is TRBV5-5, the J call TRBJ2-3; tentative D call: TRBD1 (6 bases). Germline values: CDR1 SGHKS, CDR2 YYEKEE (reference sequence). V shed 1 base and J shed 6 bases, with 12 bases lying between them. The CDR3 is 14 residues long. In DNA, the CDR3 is TGTGCCAGCAGCTTGATCAGGGGCCGGGATACGCAGTATTTT. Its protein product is CASSLIRGRDTQYF.

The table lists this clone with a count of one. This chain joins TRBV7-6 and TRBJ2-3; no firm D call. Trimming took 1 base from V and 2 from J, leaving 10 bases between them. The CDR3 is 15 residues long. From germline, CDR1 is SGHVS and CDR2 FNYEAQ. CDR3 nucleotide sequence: TGTGCCAGCAGCTTAGGTTTATCTGTCACAGATACGCAGTATTTT. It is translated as CASSLGLSVTDTQYF.

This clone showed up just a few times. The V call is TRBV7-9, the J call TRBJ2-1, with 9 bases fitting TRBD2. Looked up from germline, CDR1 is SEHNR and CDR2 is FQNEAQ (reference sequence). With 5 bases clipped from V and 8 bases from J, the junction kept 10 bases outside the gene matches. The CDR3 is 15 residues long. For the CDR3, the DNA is TGTGCCAGCAGCCCGGCGGGGGGGTTTTTCGATGAGCAGTTCTTC. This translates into CASSPAGGFFDEQFF.

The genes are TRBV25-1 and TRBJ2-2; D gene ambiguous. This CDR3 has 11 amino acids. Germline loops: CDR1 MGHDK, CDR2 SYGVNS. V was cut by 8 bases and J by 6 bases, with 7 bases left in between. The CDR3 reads CASSISGELFF. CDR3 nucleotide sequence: TGTGCCAGCTCCATTTCCGGGGAGCTGTTTTTT.

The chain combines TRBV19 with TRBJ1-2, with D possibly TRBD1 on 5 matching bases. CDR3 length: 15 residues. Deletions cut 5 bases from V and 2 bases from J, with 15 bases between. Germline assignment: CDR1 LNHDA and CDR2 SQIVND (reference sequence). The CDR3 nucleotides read TGTGCCAGTAGTTCCCCTGGGGCCAGCAACTATGGCTACACCTTC. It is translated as CASSSPGASNYGYTF.

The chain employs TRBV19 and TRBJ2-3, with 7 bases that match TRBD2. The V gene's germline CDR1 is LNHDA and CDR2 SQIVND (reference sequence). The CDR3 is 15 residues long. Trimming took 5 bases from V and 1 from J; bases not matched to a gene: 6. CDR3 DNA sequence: TGTGCCAGTAGTGACCGCGCGGGGGGCACAGATACGCAGTATTTT. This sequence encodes CASSDRAGGTDTQYF.

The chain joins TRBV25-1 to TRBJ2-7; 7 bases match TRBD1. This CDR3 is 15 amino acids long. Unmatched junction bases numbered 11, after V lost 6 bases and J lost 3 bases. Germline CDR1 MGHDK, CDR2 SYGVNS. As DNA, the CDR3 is TGTGCCAGCAGGGAGACAGGGAAGTTTGGCTACGAGCAGTACTTC. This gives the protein CASRETGKFGYEQYF.

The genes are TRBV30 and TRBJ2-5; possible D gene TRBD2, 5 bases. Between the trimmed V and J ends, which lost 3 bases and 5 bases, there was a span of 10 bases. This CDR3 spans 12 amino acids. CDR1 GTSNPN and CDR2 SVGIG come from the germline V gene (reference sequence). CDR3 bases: TGTGCCTGGAGAAGAGGGCGGGAGACCCAGTACTTC. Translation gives CAWRRGRETQYF.